What follows is one T cell receptor (beta chain) and its context. No antigen is known for it. Base qualities are missing; no much larger clone stands one base away. TCRbeta CDR3 regions were amplified from genomic DNA by means of the immunoSEQ Assay, a bias-controlled multiplex PCR. Per the original workflow: The number of nucleated cells in each sample was estimated by amplification of reference gene primers within the assay. To quantify the absolute abundance of each unique TCRbeta CDR3 rearrangement, sequence reads were collapsed and filtered. For each sample, productive Simpson clonality was calculated as the square root of Simpson's diversity index across productive rearrangements. What TCRdb holds here is the immuneACCESS table cut down to in-frame rearrangements. Part of the clones is not present; checked against another copy, under half of the missing clones reflect an unresolved V gene, and the others are unexplained. V and J calls and clone size follow that table, whereas D and trimming were derived from the DNA. In all, the sample holds 150,000 to 200,000 clones, and roughly 93% of those were seen once. About 2% of the sample is in the top ten clones.

Trimming takes 3 bases off V and 4 bases off J; junction bases not matched to a gene: 3. Taken from the germline V gene (reference sequence), the CDR1 and CDR2 loops are SGHKS and YYEKEE. From its cysteine to its phenylalanine, the CDR3 spans 13 amino acids. Only the CDR3 portion is preserved as DNA: 39 bases, with reading frame beginning at the first base. This record comes from a study of blood T cell repertoires in COVID-19 (dated by TCRdb to the early 2020s). As for the study more broadly: The collaborator samples originated in the United States, Italy and Spain and spanned the acute and convalescent phases of COVID-19. The prospective study material was composed of cDNA or gDNA derived from T cells, B-cell-depleted T cells, or PBMCs. The dataset comprised deeply sampled blood TCRbeta repertoires from subjects exposed to, actively infected with, or recovered from COVID-19. A freely available public database, intended as a resource for researchers studying the immune response to SARS-CoV-2, is where the repertoires were released. Samples were obtained from the ongoing ImmuneRACE study (first 160 participants) and from some 1,300 subjects provided by 6 global collaborators. The sample metadata nearly always contained a de-identified subject ID, COVID-19 status, age in years and sex. Where HLA class I and class II types were available, the types were taken from metadata supplied by the sample provider, not from assay-based typing.

The paper as a whole reports these results and caveats: The quantity of clinical and demographic metadata differed by source and by participant and was supplied without curation.

Collaborating institutions collected whole blood in K2EDTA tubes following their own protocols. Collaborator samples were shipped for TCRbeta analysis as frozen whole blood, isolated PBMCs, or DNA extracted from either sample type. Sequenced: peripheral blood. This clonotype was sampled from a man younger than 35 with acute or convalescent COVID-19. The chain employs TRBV5-5 and TRBJ1-1, and 7 junctional nucleotides match TRBD1. This receptor has the CDR3 CASSWGQSTEAFF. The DNA sequence is TGTGCCAGCAGCTGGGGACAGAGCACTGAAGCTTTCTTT.